These T cell receptor beta chains were read from a single sample in a study of precursors of human CD4 cytotoxic T cells. TCRdb ran MiXCR on the reads and lists one entry per CDR3 protein. The table lists about 560 distinct CDR3 sequences, roughly 17% of them singletons. Sequenced input: memory CD4+ T cells from blood (PBMCs). Receptors originate from a human donor in good health. Both conserved end residues are part of each CDR3. Each record gives: J gene, D gene, clone size, V gene, CDR3 DNA, CDR3 protein. The D gene is left open where the match is weak. Clone size appears in some rows only: once, few, many, or a class for an expanded clone.

j_call: TRBJ1-3
d_call: -
clone_size: large
v_call: TRBV10-3
cdr3_nt: TGTGCCATCAGTGACTCGACCTCTGGAAACACCATATATTTT
cdr3_aa: CAISDSTSGNTIYF

j_call: TRBJ2-1
d_call: -
clone_size: -
v_call: TRBV5-1
cdr3_nt: TGCGCCAGCAGCTTGGTTGGGGCCCTCTACAATGAGCAGTTCTTC
cdr3_aa: CASSLVGALYNEQFF

j_call: TRBJ1-2
d_call: -
clone_size: -
v_call: TRBV6-2/TRBV6-3
cdr3_nt: TGTGCCAGCAGTCCTCCCGACTATTATGGCTACACCTTC
cdr3_aa: CASSPPDYYGYTF

j_call: TRBJ2-7
d_call: -
clone_size: large
v_call: TRBV7-2
cdr3_nt: TGTGCCAGCAGCTGGGACAACTACGAGCAGTACTTC
cdr3_aa: CASSWDNYEQYF

j_call: TRBJ1-6
d_call: -
clone_size: few
v_call: TRBV7-2
cdr3_nt: TGTGCCAGCAGCTTAGTTGAAGGGAATTCACCCCTCCACTTT
cdr3_aa: CASSLVEGNSPLHF

j_call: TRBJ1-5
d_call: -
clone_size: large
v_call: TRBV10-3
cdr3_nt: TGTGCCATCAGTGAGTCAGGCGGGAATAGCAATCAGCCCCAGCATTTT
cdr3_aa: CAISESGGNSNQPQHF

j_call: TRBJ2-6
d_call: -
clone_size: -
v_call: TRBV4-2
cdr3_nt: TGTGCCAGCAGCCCGTCTTCCGATATCTCTGGGGCCAACGTCCTGACTTTC
cdr3_aa: CASSPSSDISGANVLTF

j_call: TRBJ2-7
d_call: TRBD1
clone_size: -
v_call: TRBV7-2
cdr3_nt: TGTGCCAGCAGCTACGGGGGGACAGGGGGCTTCGAGCAGTACTTC
cdr3_aa: CASSYGGTGGFEQYF

j_call: TRBJ2-7
d_call: -
clone_size: few
v_call: TRBV20-1
cdr3_nt: TGCAGTGCTTGGACAGTGGACGAGCAGTACTTC
cdr3_aa: CSAWTVDEQYF

j_call: TRBJ2-1
d_call: -
clone_size: large
v_call: TRBV24-1
cdr3_nt: TGTGCCACCAGTGTCTCCGGCGGAAGCTCCTACAATGAGCAGTTCTTC
cdr3_aa: CATSVSGGSSYNEQFF

j_call: TRBJ2-1
d_call: TRBD2
clone_size: large
v_call: TRBV20-1
cdr3_nt: TGCAGTGCTAGAAACCTAGCGGGAGGTAGGAATGAGCAGTTCTTC
cdr3_aa: CSARNLAGGRNEQFF

j_call: TRBJ1-1
d_call: -
clone_size: -
v_call: TRBV6-2/TRBV6-3
cdr3_nt: TGTGCCAGCAGTTACTCGACCGGGGCTGAAGCTTTCTTT
cdr3_aa: CASSYSTGAEAFF

j_call: TRBJ2-7
d_call: -
clone_size: large
v_call: TRBV5-1
cdr3_nt: TGCGCCAGCAGCTTTACCGGGACACCTCATTACGAGCAGTACTTC
cdr3_aa: CASSFTGTPHYEQYF

j_call: TRBJ2-5
d_call: TRBD2
clone_size: large
v_call: TRBV5-1
cdr3_nt: TGCGCCAGCAGCTTAAGCGGGGGGGCGAAGACCCAGTACTTC
cdr3_aa: CASSLSGGAKTQYF

j_call: TRBJ1-3
d_call: -
clone_size: large
v_call: TRBV29-1
cdr3_nt: TGCAGCGTTGATCTCTCGGGGTCTGGAAACACCATATATTTT
cdr3_aa: CSVDLSGSGNTIYF

j_call: TRBJ1-5
d_call: TRBD1
clone_size: large
v_call: TRBV12-3/TRBV12-4
cdr3_nt: TGTGCCAGCAGCTCCGACAGGGGGCGCGTTCAGCCCCAGCATTTT
cdr3_aa: CASSSDRGRVQPQHF

j_call: TRBJ2-4
d_call: TRBD1
clone_size: large
v_call: TRBV27
cdr3_nt: TGTGCCAGCAGTTTATCTTGGGACAGGGGCGCCATTCAGTACTTC
cdr3_aa: CASSLSWDRGAIQYF

j_call: TRBJ1-5
d_call: -
clone_size: large
v_call: TRBV1
cdr3_nt: TGCACCAGCAGCCAATATCATGTTGGATGGAACCCCAATCAGCCCCAGCATTTT
cdr3_aa: CTSSQYHVGWNPNQPQHF

j_call: TRBJ2-7
d_call: -
clone_size: -
v_call: TRBV6-5
cdr3_nt: TGTGCCAGCAGTTACGGAGACAAATACGAGCAGTACTTC
cdr3_aa: CASSYGDKYEQYF

j_call: TRBJ2-3
d_call: -
clone_size: few
v_call: TRBV5-1
cdr3_nt: TGCGCCAGCAACCGGGACACCACCACAGATACGCAGTATTTT
cdr3_aa: CASNRDTTTDTQYF

j_call: TRBJ2-7
d_call: TRBD2
clone_size: -
v_call: TRBV3-1
cdr3_nt: TGTGCCAGCAGCCAAGGGACTAGCGGGGCTCTCTACGAGCAGTACTTC
cdr3_aa: CASSQGTSGALYEQYF

j_call: TRBJ2-1
d_call: -
clone_size: -
v_call: TRBV11-2
cdr3_nt: TGTGCCAGCTCACTCGACAGAGACAATGAGCAGTTCTTC
cdr3_aa: CASSLDRDNEQFF

j_call: TRBJ2-1
d_call: -
clone_size: large
v_call: TRBV7-2
cdr3_nt: TGTGCCAGCAGCTTAGTGAGCTTCGAGCAGTTCTTC
cdr3_aa: CASSLVSFEQFF

j_call: TRBJ2-5
d_call: -
clone_size: large
v_call: TRBV3-1
cdr3_nt: TGTGCCAGCAGCCAAGGGCGGGGGACCCAGTACTTC
cdr3_aa: CASSQGRGTQYF

j_call: TRBJ2-4
d_call: -
clone_size: large
v_call: TRBV9
cdr3_nt: TGTGCCAGCAGCGTAGGTTCGGCCAAAAACATTCAGTACTTC
cdr3_aa: CASSVGSAKNIQYF

j_call: TRBJ2-1
d_call: -
clone_size: large
v_call: TRBV6-6
cdr3_nt: TGTGCCAGCAGTTACAAGGGGCAAGACAATGAGCAGTTCTTC
cdr3_aa: CASSYKGQDNEQFF

j_call: TRBJ1-2
d_call: TRBD1
clone_size: few
v_call: TRBV5-1
cdr3_nt: TGCGCCAGCAGCGGGACAGGGGGCGAAGGCTATGGCTACACCTTC
cdr3_aa: CASSGTGGEGYGYTF

j_call: TRBJ1-5
d_call: -
clone_size: large
v_call: TRBV5-8
cdr3_nt: TGTGCCAGCAGCAACACACCCTCTGACAGCGGGCCCCAGCATTTT
cdr3_aa: CASSNTPSDSGPQHF

j_call: TRBJ2-5
d_call: TRBD2
clone_size: large
v_call: TRBV5-4
cdr3_nt: TGTGCCAGCAGCTGGGGACTAGCGGGACCTCAAGAGACCCAGTACTTC
cdr3_aa: CASSWGLAGPQETQYF

j_call: TRBJ2-7
d_call: TRBD2
clone_size: -
v_call: TRBV20-1
cdr3_nt: TGCAGTGCTAGAAGCGGGACCGGAGACTACGAGCAGTACTTC
cdr3_aa: CSARSGTGDYEQYF

j_call: TRBJ1-5
d_call: -
clone_size: large
v_call: TRBV20-1
cdr3_nt: TGCAGTGCTAGTCCTAGCAATCAGCCCCAGCATTTT
cdr3_aa: CSASPSNQPQHF

j_call: TRBJ2-7
d_call: TRBD2
clone_size: large
v_call: TRBV20-1
cdr3_nt: TGCAGTGCTGAAATAGCGGGAGCGACCTACGAGCAGTACTTC
cdr3_aa: CSAEIAGATYEQYF

j_call: TRBJ1-2
d_call: TRBD1
clone_size: large
v_call: TRBV29-1
cdr3_nt: TGCAGCGGCGGGACAGGAACTAACTATGGCTACACCTTC
cdr3_aa: CSGGTGTNYGYTF

j_call: TRBJ1-3
d_call: -
clone_size: large
v_call: TRBV12-3/TRBV12-4
cdr3_nt: TGTGCCAGCAGTTTAAGGACAGTTGGAAACACCATATATTTT
cdr3_aa: CASSLRTVGNTIYF

j_call: TRBJ1-1
d_call: -
clone_size: -
v_call: TRBV10-3
cdr3_nt: TGTGCCATCTCCTCCTCGGGGGGTTCAGCTTTCTTT
cdr3_aa: CAISSSGGSAFF

j_call: TRBJ2-1
d_call: -
clone_size: few
v_call: TRBV5-1
cdr3_nt: TGCGCCAGCAGCTACTCGGGACTCGCGGGCGGCAATGAGCAGTTCTTC
cdr3_aa: CASSYSGLAGGNEQFF

j_call: TRBJ2-1
d_call: -
clone_size: few
v_call: TRBV4-3
cdr3_nt: TGCGCCAGCAGCTTAAGGGTTAGGACCGGCAATGAGCAGTTCTTC
cdr3_aa: CASSLRVRTGNEQFF

j_call: TRBJ1-6
d_call: -
clone_size: large
v_call: TRBV27
cdr3_nt: TGTGCCAGCATGCGCTCGAGCTCCTATAATTCACCCCTCCACTTT
cdr3_aa: CASMRSSSYNSPLHF

j_call: TRBJ2-3
d_call: TRBD1
clone_size: large
v_call: TRBV9
cdr3_nt: TGTGCCAGCAGCGTACCCCCGACAGGGAGAAGGGCAGATACGCAGTATTTT
cdr3_aa: CASSVPPTGRRADTQYF